The 23 T cell receptor beta chains in this list originate from one sample, sequenced in a study of blood T cell repertoires in COVID-19. Method: immunoSEQ multiplex PCR; TCRdb's copy keeps in-frame clones and lacks some. The data contain around 200,000 clones, around 86% of them singletons. Sequencing input: peripheral blood. The receptors come from a woman over 75 in a cohort sampled during active or convalescent COVID-19.

The sample holds a few counts of this clone. V gene TRBV3-1 (or the pseudogene TRBV3-2) combines with J gene TRBJ2-5; 13 bases agree with TRBD2. Germline CDR1 LGHDT, CDR2 YNNKEL (reference sequence). The CDR3 runs 17 residues. V lost 4 bases, J lost 2 bases, and 7 bases stayed unmatched. The CDR3 here is CASSRRLAGGIQETQYF. The CDR3 nucleotides read TGTGCCAGCAGCCGCCGACTAGCGGGAGGAATACAAGAGACCCAGTACTTC.

The chain joins TRBV10-3 to TRBJ2-1; D remains ambiguous. Trimming took off 2 bases at V and 8 bases at J, with 7 bases between the two ends. The germline gives CDR1 ENHRY, CDR2 SYGVKD. The CDR3 is 12 amino acids. CDR3 DNA sequence: TGTGCCATCAGTGAGATATCCGATGAGCAGTTCTTC. It is translated as CAISEISDEQFF.

The chain couples TRBV6-5 to TRBJ2-1, with D perhaps TRBD2 (6 bases). With 10 bases removed from V and 5 bases from J, the gap between germline ends came to 15 bases. Germline CDR1 reads MNHEY; CDR2 reads SVGAGI. This CDR3 contains 13 residues. The CDR3: CAIGGKNDNEQFF. CDR3 coding DNA: TGTGCCATCGGCGGGAAGAACGACAATGAGCAGTTCTTC.

The V and J genes are TRBV6-4 and TRBJ2-2; D is unclear. The CDR3 sequence is 17 residues long. The germline V gene has CDR1 MRHNA and CDR2 SNTAGT. V was cut by 0 bases and J by 0 bases, with 11 bases left in between. This chain's CDR3 is CASSDSSVNANTGELFF. As DNA, the CDR3 is TGTGCCAGCAGTGACTCGAGCGTCAACGCGAACACCGGGGAGCTGTTTTTT.

The chain has TRBV5-5 and TRBJ1-5, with D tentatively TRBD1 (6 bases). Germline loops: CDR1 SGHKS, CDR2 YYEKEE (reference sequence). V was trimmed by 3 bases and J by 7 bases, leaving 20 bases between them. CDR3 length: 16 residues. CDR3 in amino acids: CASSSGPRGIMQPQHF. CDR3 DNA: TGTGCCAGCAGCTCGGGCCCTAGGGGGATTATGCAGCCCCAGCATTTT.

CDR3: CASSIRQGLGQPQHF. Written as DNA, the CDR3 is TGTGCCAGTAGTATACGACAGGGGCTGGGTCAGCCCCAGCATTTT. This chain joins TRBV19 and TRBJ1-5; 8 nucleotides match TRBD1. Germline CDR1 reads LNHDA; CDR2 reads SQIVND (reference sequence). The V and J ends lost 2 bases and 6 bases, in that order; junction bases with no gene match: 6. This CDR3 contains 15 residues.

The chain is built from TRBV12-5 and TRBJ1-5; the D gene is possibly TRBD1 (5 bases). This CDR3 region has 13 residues. Germline V gene data show CDR1 as LGHNT and CDR2 as FRNRAP. V shed 5 bases and J shed 4 bases, with 9 bases lying between them. Here the CDR3 reads CASGPGQNQPQHF. Written as DNA, the CDR3 is TGTGCTAGTGGTCCTGGACAAAATCAGCCCCAGCATTTT.

V and J are TRBV7-2 and TRBJ2-5; 9 nucleotides match TRBD1. CDR3 length: 14 residues. From germline, CDR1 is SGHTA and CDR2 FQGNSA. J gave up 5 bases and V 6 bases, and 7 bases lay outside the gene matches. The CDR3 DNA reads TGTGCCAGCAGTCCCGGGACAGGGCTCGAGACCCAGTACTTC. It specifies CASSPGTGLETQYF. Full variable domain (remainder filled in from reference TRBV7-2 and TRBJ2-5): GAGVSQSPSNKVTEKGKDVELRCDPISGHTALYWYRQSLGQGLEFLIYFQGNSAPDKSGLPSDRFSAERTGGSVSTLTIQRTQQEDSAVYLCASSPGTGLETQYFGPGTRLLVL.

The chain has TRBV11-2 and TRBJ2-7; perhaps TRBD2 as D (5 bases). Germline V CDR1 and CDR2: SGHAT, FQNNGV. Trimming left V 5 bases short and J 12 bases short, with 20 bases between. The CDR3 consists of 13 residues. CDR3 region: CASSPLLDLRAYV. CDR3 DNA: TGTGCCAGCAGCCCCCTACTAGACCTACGAGCGTACGTC.

CDR3 nucleotide sequence: TGTGCCAGCAGTCTCCGACAGGCCCATGAAAAACTGTTTTTT. It encodes CASSLRQAHEKLFF. The V and J genes are TRBV27 and TRBJ1-4; the D gene is possibly TRBD1 (6 bases). This CDR3 comprises 14 residues. Germline V gene sequence: CDR1 MNHEY, CDR2 SMNVEV (reference sequence). Trimming stripped 5 bases from V and 6 bases from J, with 13 bases between. The variable domain in full, completed from reference TRBV27 and TRBJ1-4, reads EAQVTQNPRYLITVTGKKLTVTCSQNMNHEYMSWYRQDPGLGLRQIYYSMNVEVTDKGDVPEGYKVSRKEKRNFPLILESPSPNQTSLYFCASSLRQAHEKLFFGSGTQLSVL.

The chain has TRBV9 and TRBJ2-1; 7 bases align to TRBD1. The CDR3 runs to 16 residues. Trimming removed 3 bases from V and 8 bases from J; junction bases left unmatched: 14. CDR1 is SGDLS, CDR2 YYNGEE, per germline. The CDR3 sequence: CASSGQPGQPWDEQFF. In nucleotides, the CDR3 is TGTGCCAGCAGCGGACAACCGGGACAGCCGTGGGATGAGCAGTTCTTC.

The chain is built from TRBV24-1 and TRBJ2-1; 15 nucleotides line up with TRBD2. CDR1 KGHDR and CDR2 SFDVKD come from the germline V gene. V dropped 4 bases and J dropped 12; count of bases not matched to a gene: 6. The CDR3 has 15 residues. This CDR3 reads CATSDVGTSGRLQFF. The CDR3 DNA reads as TGTGCCACCAGTGACGTTGGGACTAGCGGGAGGTTGCAGTTCTTC.

The rearrangement uses TRBV7-9 and TRBJ1-2; TRBD1 is a possible D gene (6 bases). Germline loops: CDR1 SEHNR, CDR2 FQNEAQ (reference sequence). The V end lost 4 bases, the J end lost 3 bases, and 9 bases lay between the germline ends. The CDR3 is 13 amino acids. CDR3 DNA: TGTGCCAGCAGCTCAACAGGGTACTATGGCTACACCTTC. As protein: CASSSTGYYGYTF.

The chain uses TRBV5-1 and TRBJ2-3, with TRBD1 identical over 12 bases. This CDR3 spans 15 amino acids. V lost 4 bases and J lost 3; bases outside the gene matches: 3. Germline values: CDR1 SGHRS, CDR2 YFSETQ. CDR3 amino acids: CASSGGQGATDTQYF. The CDR3 nucleotides are TGCGCCAGCAGCGGGGGACAGGGGGCTACAGATACGCAGTATTTT.

The V call is TRBV27, the J call TRBJ2-7, with a weak D call TRBD2 (7 bases). V lost 6 bases and J lost 1, with 16 bases in between. Germline V CDR1 and CDR2: MNHEY, SMNVEV (reference sequence). The CDR3 is made up of 15 amino acids. The CDR3 loop reads CASRRLGGPSYEQYF. DNA for the CDR3: TGTGCCAGCAGACGACTGGGGGGGCCTTCCTACGAGCAGTACTTC.

This sequence joins TRBV5-1 and TRBJ2-3, with 8 bases lining up with TRBD1. This CDR3 comprises 15 residues. V was pared by 4 bases and J by 8 bases, with 12 bases of the junction left unmatched. Germline V lookup: CDR1 SGHRS, CDR2 YFSETQ. CDR3 in amino acids: CASSKDRGERSTQYF. The CDR3 region has the DNA TGCGCCAGCAGCAAAGACAGGGGAGAACGAAGTACGCAGTATTTT.

V usage is TRBV9 and J usage is TRBJ1-3; no clear D. Germline V gene lookup returns CDR1 SGDLS and CDR2 YYNGEE. Trimming took off 0 bases at V and 1 base at J, with 5 bases between the two ends. The CDR3 runs 14 residues. DNA of the CDR3: TGTGCCAGCAGCGTAGCACAGTCTGGAAACACCATATATTTT. Translating gives CASSVAQSGNTIYF.

This clone appeared once. The chain employs TRBV19 and TRBJ1-2; D ambiguous. The V gene lost 2 bases and the J gene lost 2 bases, with 6 bases spanning the gap. This CDR3 contains 13 residues. Germline lookup yields CDR1 LNHDA and CDR2 SQIVND (reference sequence). The DNA of the CDR3 is TGTGCCAGTAGTATAACCGGGAACTATGGCTACACCTTC. The encoded protein is CASSITGNYGYTF. The variable domain in full, with the rest retrieved from reference TRBV19 and TRBJ1-2, is DGGITQSPKYLFRKEGQNVTLSCEQNLNHDAMYWYRQDPGQGLRLIYYSQIVNDFQKGDIAEGYSVSREKKESFPLTVTSAQKNPTAFYLCASSITGNYGYTFGSGTRLTVV.

This clone appeared a few times. This rearrangement joins TRBV10-1 to TRBJ1-6, with 7 bases lining up with TRBD1. Unmatched junction bases numbered 8, after V lost 6 bases and J lost 0 bases. Germline lookup yields CDR1 WNHNN and CDR2 SYGVQD (reference sequence). The CDR3 covers 17 residues. The CDR3 DNA sequence: TGCGCCAGCAGCCCCGGGACAGAGAGCTCCTATAATTCACCCCTCCACTTT. Its protein product is CASSPGTESSYNSPLHF.

The chain couples TRBV4-1 to TRBJ2-6; D uncertain. V was clipped by 0 bases and J by 0 bases, with 6 bases between them. From germline, CDR1 is MGHRA and CDR2 YSYEKL. CDR3 length: 16 residues. CDR3 region: CASSQDRGSGANVLTF. The CDR3, as DNA: TGCGCCAGCAGCCAAGATCGAGGCTCTGGGGCCAACGTCCTGACTTTC.

The chain carries TRBV19 and TRBJ1-5, with a tentative D call TRBD1 (6 bases). Per germline, CDR1 LNHDA and CDR2 SQIVND (reference sequence). This CDR3 is 14 amino acids long. Between the trimmed V and J ends, which lost 3 bases and 15 bases, there was a span of 21 bases. The CDR3 spells CASSMGDTETLRHF. Here the CDR3 DNA reads TGTGCCAGTAGTATGGGGGACACGGAGACCTTAAGGCATTTT.

The chain carries TRBV5-1 and TRBJ1-6; TRBD1 is a possible D gene (6 bases). Trimming removed 4 bases at V and 8 bases at J, with 13 bases between. CDR3 length: 14 residues. Per germline, CDR1 SGHRS and CDR2 YFSETQ. The CDR3 is CASSKTGLDSPLHF. DNA for the CDR3: TGCGCCAGCAGCAAAACAGGGTTAGATTCACCCCTCCACTTT.

The chain links TRBV11-2 to TRBJ2-7; D might be TRBD1 (5 bases). The CDR3 extends over 12 amino acids. Germline CDR1 and CDR2: SGHAT and FQNNGV. Trimming removed 5 bases from V and 5 bases from J, with 10 bases in between. The CDR3 DNA follows: TGTGCCAGCAGCCAGCAGGGAAACGAGCAGTACGTC. It yields the protein CASSQQGNEQYV.